This TCR beta chain was recorded in a study of molecular identifiers for immune sequencing clone quantification. From germline, CDR1 is KGHSY and CDR2 FQNENV. CDR3 length equals 16 residues. V was cut by 0 bases and J by 2 bases, with 13 bases left in between. MiXCR was run by TCRdb on the PCR reads, yielding one entry per CDR3 protein. The profile shows about 320,000 distinct CDR3 sequences, 24% of them singletons. The chain employs TRBV16 and TRBJ1-2; the D is unclear. The sequenced material came from naive CD8+ T cells from blood, with Jurkat cell RNA spiked in. Described subset: FACS-sorted CD8+CD4-CCR7+CD45RA+ naive T cells. The TCR sequence derives from a human donor in good health. Some libraries in this study had Jurkat cell RNA spiked in. This CDR3 is CASSQSREGGNYGYTF. The CDR3 nucleotides read TGTGCCAGCAGCCAATCAAGAGAGGGAGGCAACTATGGCTACACCTTC.